These 3 T cell receptor beta chains came from one sample sequenced in a study of blood T cell repertoires in COVID-19. Profiled with immunoSEQ multiplex PCR; TCRdb holds only in-frame clones, not every one. The sample lists 83,000 or so clones; 82% were seen once. Sequencing was done on a sample of peripheral blood. The origin of the receptors is a human donor in a cohort sampled during active COVID-19.

This clone has only a few counts. V gene TRBV4-1 combines with J gene TRBJ2-7, with 7 bases aligning to TRBD1. Germline lookup yields CDR1 MGHRA and CDR2 YSYEKL. This CDR3 region has 14 residues. J gave up 6 bases and V 1 base, and 6 bases lay outside the gene matches. CDR3 coding DNA: TGCGCCAGCAGCCAAGGATCAACAGGGGTCGAGCAGTACTTC. Translation gives CASSQGSTGVEQYF.

This chain joins TRBV7-2 and TRBJ1-2; possible D gene TRBD1, 5 bases. Trimming shortened V by 6 bases and J by 6 bases, and 17 bases separated the two germline ends. Germline loops: CDR1 SGHTA, CDR2 FQGNSA. CDR3 length: 14 residues. Written as DNA, the CDR3 is TGTGCCAGCAGTTCATATCAGGGTGAAGATGGCTACACCTTC. This translates into CASSSYQGEDGYTF.

The chain combines TRBV7-6 with TRBJ1-6; D call uncertain. V was pared by 3 bases and J by 0 bases, with 6 bases between. This CDR3 contains 15 residues. The germline V gene has CDR1 SGHVS and CDR2 FNYEAQ. CDR3 sequence reads: CASSFRSSYNSPLHF. CDR3 nucleotide sequence: TGTGCCAGCAGCTTCCGGAGCTCCTATAATTCACCCCTCCACTTT.